This T cell receptor beta chain was captured in a study of blood T cells in healthy people across ages. Study results and limitations: Naive CD4+ cells and diversity were both higher in long-lived donors than in aged donors.

The sample holds a few counts of this clonotype. Antigen specificity is unknown. Aged roughly 6 to 100, donors were systemically healthy Caucasians from Russia. With V trimmed by 7 bases and J by 2 bases, 5 bases remained unmatched. The length of the CDR3 is 15 residues. A second roughly 7 to 11 cycle PCR used barcoded and J-beta primers. In TCRdb, the 5' RACE reads were re-called with MiXCR into one record per CDR3 protein. The sample shows about 1.6 million distinct CDR3 sequences, about 31% of them seen only once. V and J are TRBV12-3 or TRBV12-4 and TRBJ2-2, with 9 bases fitting TRBD1. Sequenced sample: blood. This sequence was found in a woman aged 25 to 39 in good health. The CDR3 is CASIADRGNTGELFF. In nucleotides, the CDR3 is TGTGCCAGCATCGCGGACAGGGGAAACACCGGGGAGCTGTTTTTT.